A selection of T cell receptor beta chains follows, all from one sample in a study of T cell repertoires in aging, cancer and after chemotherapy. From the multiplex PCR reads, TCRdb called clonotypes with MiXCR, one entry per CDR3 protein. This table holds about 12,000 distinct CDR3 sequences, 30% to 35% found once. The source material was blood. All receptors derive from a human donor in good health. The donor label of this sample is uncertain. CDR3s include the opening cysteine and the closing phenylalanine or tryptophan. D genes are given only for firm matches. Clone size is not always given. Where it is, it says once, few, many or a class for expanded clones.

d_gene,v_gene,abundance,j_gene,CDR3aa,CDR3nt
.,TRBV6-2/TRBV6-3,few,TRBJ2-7,CASSVTFPLDEQYF,TGTGCCAGCAGCGTTACGTTTCCCTTGGACGAGCAGTACTTC
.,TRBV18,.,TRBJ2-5,CASRGDLGETQYF,TGTGCCAGCAGGGGGGACCTCGGAGAGACCCAGTACTTC
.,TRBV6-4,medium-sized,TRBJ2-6,CASSDSTQGGANVLTF,TGTGCCAGCAGTGACTCGACCCAGGGTGGGGCCAACGTCCTGACTTTC
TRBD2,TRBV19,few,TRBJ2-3,CASRVSGGAAGGDTQYF,TGTGCCAGTAGGGTCTCGGGGGGGGCGGCAGGAGGAGATACGCAGTATTTT
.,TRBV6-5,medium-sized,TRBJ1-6,CASSYSTQGVSPLHF,TGTGCCAGCAGTTACTCAACACAAGGGGTCTCACCCCTCCACTTT
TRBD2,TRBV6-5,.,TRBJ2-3,CASRTPSGGAADTQYF,TGTGCCAGCAGAACTCCTAGCGGGGGGGCCGCAGATACGCAGTATTTT
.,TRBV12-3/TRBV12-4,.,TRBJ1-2,CASSSVLWGGYGYTF,TGTGCCAGCAGTTCAGTTCTATGGGGGGGCTATGGCTACACCTTC
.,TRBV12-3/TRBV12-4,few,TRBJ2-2,CASSAVAETGELFF,TGTGCCAGCAGTGCCGTAGCTGAAACCGGGGAGCTGTTTTTT
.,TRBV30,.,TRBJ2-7,CAWREKRVLDEQYF,TGTGCCTGGAGAGAGAAGAGGGTCTTGGACGAGCAGTACTTC
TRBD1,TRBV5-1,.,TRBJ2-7,CASSLSSTGGSYEQYF,TGCGCCAGCAGCCTCTCATCGACAGGGGGGTCCTACGAGCAGTACTTC
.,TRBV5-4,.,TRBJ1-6,CASSLEGRPDSPLHF,TGTGCCAGCAGCTTGGAGGGCAGGCCGGATTCACCCCTCCACTTT
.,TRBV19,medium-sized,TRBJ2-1,CASSSGREGHEQFF,TGTGCCAGTAGTAGCGGCAGGGAAGGCCATGAGCAGTTCTTC
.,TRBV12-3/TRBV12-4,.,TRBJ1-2,CASSFTGRGYTF,TGTGCCAGCAGTTTTACAGGGAGAGGCTACACCTTC
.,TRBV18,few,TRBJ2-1,CASSPTGGVNEQFF,TGTGCCAGCTCACCAACAGGGGGGGTCAATGAGCAGTTCTTC
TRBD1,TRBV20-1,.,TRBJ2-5,CSASRGQLQETQYF,TGCAGTGCTAGTCGGGGACAGCTCCAAGAGACCCAGTACTTC
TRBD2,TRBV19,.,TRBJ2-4,CASSIVASGGASSKNIQYF,TGTGCCAGTAGTATAGTGGCTAGCGGGGGGGCCTCATCCAAAAACATTCAGTACTTC
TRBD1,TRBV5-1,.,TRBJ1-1,CASSLGTGGRNTEAFF,TGCGCCAGCAGCTTGGGGACAGGAGGGCGGAACACTGAAGCTTTCTTT
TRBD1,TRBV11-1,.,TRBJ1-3,CASSSGDSIRGNTIYF,TGTGCCAGCAGCTCCGGGGACAGCATTAGAGGAAACACCATATATTTT
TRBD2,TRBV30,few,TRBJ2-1,CAWSHRGGTYNEQFF,TGTGCCTGGAGTCATCGGGGGGGAACCTACAATGAGCAGTTCTTC
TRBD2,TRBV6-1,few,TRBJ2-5,CASSELAGGQETQYF,TGTGCCAGCAGTGAACTAGCGGGGGGGCAAGAGACCCAGTACTTC